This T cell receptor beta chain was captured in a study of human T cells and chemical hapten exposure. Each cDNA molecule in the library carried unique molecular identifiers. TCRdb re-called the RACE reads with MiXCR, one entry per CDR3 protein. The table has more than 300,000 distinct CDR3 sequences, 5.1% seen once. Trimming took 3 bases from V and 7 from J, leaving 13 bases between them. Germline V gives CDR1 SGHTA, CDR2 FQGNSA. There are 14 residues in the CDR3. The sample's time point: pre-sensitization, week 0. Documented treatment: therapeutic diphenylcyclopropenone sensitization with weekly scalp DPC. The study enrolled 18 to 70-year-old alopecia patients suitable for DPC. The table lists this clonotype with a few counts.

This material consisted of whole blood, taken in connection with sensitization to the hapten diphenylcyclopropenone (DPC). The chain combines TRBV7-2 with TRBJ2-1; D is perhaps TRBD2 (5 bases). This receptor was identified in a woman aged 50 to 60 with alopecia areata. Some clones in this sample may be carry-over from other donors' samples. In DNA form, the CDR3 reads TGTGCCAGCAGCTTCCTAGCTGGGAGAAATGAGCAGTTCTTC. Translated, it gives CASSFLAGRNEQFF.